What follows are 17 T cell receptor beta chains derived from one specimen sequenced in a study of blood T cell repertoires in COVID-19. TCRdb keeps only in-frame clones here, not all; method: immunoSEQ multiplex PCR. The sample includes fewer than 250,000 clones, approximately 82% of them seen just once. The sample consisted of peripheral blood. The receptors here all came from a woman of 80 years or more with acute or convalescent COVID-19.

This sequence joins TRBV5-4 and TRBJ2-5, with D possibly matching TRBD1 (6 bases). The CDR3 loop spans 16 amino acids. From germline, CDR1 is SGHNT and CDR2 YYREEE (reference sequence). V was clipped by 0 bases and J by 2 bases, with 14 bases between them. The DNA for the CDR3 is TGTGCCAGCAGCTTGGGGCAGGGGAATTTACAAGAGACCCAGTACTTC. Amino acids: CASSLGQGNLQETQYF.

The rearrangement joins TRBV5-5 to TRBJ2-7, with 9 bases that match TRBD1. The junction had 8 bases not matched to a gene; V was cut back by 6 bases and J by 7 bases. The CDR3 totals 13 residues. CDR1 is SGHKS and CDR2 is YYEKEE in the germline V gene (reference sequence). CDR3 nucleotides: TGTGCCAGCAACCGGGACAGGGACTTTGAGCAGTACTTC. As protein: CASNRDRDFEQYF.

J is TRBJ2-5 and V is TRBV11-1, with TRBD2 identical over 10 bases. Germline loops: CDR1 SGHAT, CDR2 FQDESV (reference sequence). Losses at the gene ends were 4 bases for V and 5 bases for J; bases not matched to a gene: 7. The CDR3 consists of 15 residues. CDR3 sequence: CASSSRAGGLETQYF. CDR3 DNA sequence: TGTGCCAGCAGCTCACGAGCGGGAGGGCTCGAGACCCAGTACTTC.

The V and J genes are TRBV30 and TRBJ1-2; 9 nucleotides line up with TRBD1. CDR3 length: 14 amino acids. J gave up 4 bases and V 5 bases, and 8 bases lay outside the gene matches. Germline V gene sequence: CDR1 GTSNPN, CDR2 SVGIG (reference sequence). For the CDR3, the DNA is TGTGCCTGGCGATCACAGGGGGCAGGCTATGGCTACACCTTC. As protein: CAWRSQGAGYGYTF.

This clone occurred a few times. The V and J genes are TRBV15 and TRBJ1-3, with TRBD1 identical over 11 bases. V lost 8 bases to trimming and J lost 3 bases; unmatched junction nucleotides: 9. From germline, CDR1 is LNHNV and CDR2 YYDKDF (reference sequence). The CDR3 covers 16 residues. CDR3 sequence reads: CATGTGGSSGGNTIYF. The CDR3 region has the DNA TGTGCCACCGGGACAGGGGGTTCTTCTGGTGGAAACACCATATATTTT.

The chain joins TRBV6-6 to TRBJ1-5; TRBD1 is a possible D gene (6 bases). The CDR3 has 15 amino acids. Germline lookup yields CDR1 MNHNY and CDR2 SVGAGI (reference sequence). V was clipped by 0 bases and J by 3 bases, with 9 bases between them. The chain's CDR3 is CASSYSRGPNQPQHF. CDR3 bases: TGTGCCAGCAGTTACTCGCGGGGGCCCAATCAGCCCCAGCATTTT.

The gene calls are TRBV19 and TRBJ2-1, with 12 positions matching TRBD2. Germline assignment: CDR1 LNHDA and CDR2 SQIVND (reference sequence). V dropped 7 bases and J dropped 5; count of bases not matched to a gene: 9. CDR3 length equals 16 residues. The chain's CDR3 is CASTLAGLAGHNEQFF. The DNA for the CDR3 is TGTGCCAGTACTCTGGCGGGACTAGCGGGCCACAATGAGCAGTTCTTC.

The V gene is TRBV28, the J gene TRBJ2-1; D gene uncertain. The CDR3 sequence is 11 residues long. Germline V gives CDR1 MDHEN, CDR2 SYDVKM. V gave up 6 bases and J gave up 4 bases, with 4 bases separating them. In nucleotides, the CDR3 is TGTGCCAGCAGGGAGTACAATGAGCAGTTCTTC. This translates into CASREYNEQFF. The full variable domain, in which reference TRBV28 and TRBJ2-1 provide the parts outside the CDR3, is DVKVTQSSRYLVKRTGEKVFLECVQDMDHENMFWYRQDPGLGLRLIYFSYDVKMKEKGDIPEGYSVSREKKERFSLILESASTNQTSMYLCASREYNEQFFGPGTRLTVL.

This rearrangement joins TRBV9 to TRBJ2-1, with TRBD2 matching over 8 bases. Germline CDR1 and CDR2: SGDLS and YYNGEE. This CDR3 is 15 amino acids long. The V and J ends lost 5 bases and 2 bases, in that order; junction bases with no gene match: 6. CDR3 DNA sequence: TGTGCCAGCAGTCGCAGTAGCGGGACCTACAATGAGCAGTTCTTC. This gives the protein CASSRSSGTYNEQFF.

The chain uses TRBV3-1 (or the pseudogene TRBV3-2) and TRBJ2-2; 7 nucleotides match TRBD1. This CDR3 region has 15 residues. Germline CDR1 is LGHDT and CDR2 is YNNKEL (reference sequence). The J segment lost 1 base and the V segment lost 7 bases, leaving 6 bases of the junction unmatched. CDR3 sequence reads: CASNERQGNTGELFF. CDR3 coding DNA: TGTGCCAGCAACGAACGACAGGGGAACACCGGGGAGCTGTTTTTT.

The chain combines TRBV6-4 with TRBJ2-1, with a tentative D call TRBD2 (5 bases). Germline V lookup: CDR1 MRHNA, CDR2 SNTAGT. The CDR3 length is 16 residues. Trimming stripped 2 bases from V and 3 bases from J, with 14 bases between. CDR3 in amino acids: CASSDSPGIGYNEQFF. CDR3 DNA: TGTGCCAGCAGTGACAGTCCGGGAATCGGCTACAATGAGCAGTTCTTC.

This chain joins TRBV7-8 and TRBJ2-1, with 7 bases identical to TRBD2. J lost 0 bases, V lost 2 bases, and 10 bases had no gene match. This CDR3 contains 18 residues. Germline assignment: CDR1 SGHVS and CDR2 FQNEAQ. CDR3: CASSLTPSSGGSYNEQFF. The CDR3 DNA follows: TGTGCCAGCAGCTTAACCCCCTCTAGCGGAGGCTCCTACAATGAGCAGTTCTTC. Combining the CDR3 with reference TRBV7-8 and TRBJ2-1 gives the whole variable domain GAGVSQSPRYKVAKRGQDVALRCDPISGHVSLFWYQQALGQGPEFLTYFQNEAQLDKSGLPSDRFFAERPEGSVSTLKIQRTQQEDSAVYLCASSLTPSSGGSYNEQFFGPGTRLTVL.

V is TRBV11-2 and J is TRBJ2-7; maybe TRBD2 (5 bases). The germline V gene has CDR1 SGHAT and CDR2 FQNNGV. V lost 5 bases and J 2 bases, leaving 16 bases between the germline ends. This CDR3 is built from 15 residues. Here the CDR3 DNA reads TGTGCCAGCAGCCGACCCCGGGATGGGACCTACGAGCAGTACTTC. This translates into CASSRPRDGTYEQYF.

The chain carries TRBV18 and TRBJ2-4, with 11 bases lining up with TRBD2. Germline V gene data show CDR1 as KGHSH and CDR2 as LQKENI. The CDR3 sequence is 16 residues long. Trimming cost V 2 bases and J 11 bases; bases outside gene matches: 11. This CDR3 is CASSPNVPGLAVVQYF. The CDR3 DNA sequence: TGTGCCAGCTCACCAAATGTTCCGGGACTAGCGGTTGTTCAGTACTTC. The whole variable domain, filled in from reference TRBV18 and TRBJ2-4, reads NAGVMQNPRHLVRRRGQEARLRCSPMKGHSHVYWYRQLPEEGLKFMVYLQKENIIDESGMPKERFSAEFPKEGPSILRIQQVVRGDSAAYFCASSPNVPGLAVVQYFGAGTRLSVL.

This clone was detected only a few times. The CDR3 DNA sequence: TGTGCCAGGGGCCTAGCGGAGAAACAACTACACGATGAGCAGTTCTTC. It translates to CARGLAEKQLHDEQFF. The rearrangement joins TRBV19 to TRBJ2-1, with 7 bases aligning to TRBD2. The CDR3 consists of 16 residues. Germline V gives CDR1 LNHDA, CDR2 SQIVND (reference sequence). V dropped 9 bases and J dropped 8; count of bases not matched to a gene: 19.

V is TRBV29-1 and J is TRBJ2-5, with TRBD2 matching 7 bases. The trim removed 3 bases at V and 4 bases at J, leaving 5 bases unmatched. The length of the CDR3 is 13 residues. CDR1 SQVTM and CDR2 ANQGSEA come from the germline V gene. The CDR3 region is CSVEGGLGETQYF. For the CDR3, the DNA is TGCAGCGTTGAGGGGGGGTTAGGAGAGACCCAGTACTTC. The full variable domain, its missing parts supplied by reference TRBV29-1 and TRBJ2-5, is SAVISQKPSRDICQRGTSLTIQCQVDSQVTMMFWYRQQPGQSLTLIATANQGSEATYESGFVIDKFPISRPNLTFSTLTVSNMSPEDSSIYLCSVEGGLGETQYFGPGTRLLVL.

The chain uses TRBV28 and TRBJ1-4, with D perhaps matching TRBD1 (6 bases). V gave up 4 bases and J gave up 0 bases, with 15 bases separating them. This CDR3 comprises 17 residues. Germline CDR1 MDHEN, CDR2 SYDVKM. CDR3 sequence: CASSSGGAIATNEKLFF. CDR3 sequence (DNA): TGTGCCAGCAGTTCCGGGGGGGCCATTGCAACTAATGAAAAACTGTTTTTT.